The 19 T cell receptor beta chains given below trace back to one sample, sequenced in a study of CD8 T cells in ankylosing spondylitis. TCRdb used MiXCR to reprocess the 5' RACE reads, holding one entry per CDR3 protein. The data show fewer than 400,000 distinct CDR3 sequences, with about 15% seen just once and about 1.1% held by the top ten. The specimen was blood, either unsorted or a sorted T cell fraction (not recorded which). All receptors derive from a male donor with ankylosing spondylitis or in good health (not recorded which).

This clonotype has at least ten counts. The chain joins TRBV20-1 to TRBJ2-5; 10 bases fit TRBD2. Germline CDR1 DFQATT, CDR2 SNEGSKA (reference sequence). With V trimmed by 0 bases and J by 6 bases, 7 bases remained unmatched. CDR3 size: 15 residues. The CDR3 protein is CSARDWGLASKTQYF. The CDR3 DNA follows: TGCAGTGCTAGAGATTGGGGACTAGCGTCGAAGACCCAGTACTTC.

The chain employs TRBV9 and TRBJ2-7; D unresolved. Per germline, CDR1 SGDLS and CDR2 YYNGEE. The CDR3 totals 15 residues. The V gene lost 4 bases and the J gene lost 2 bases, with 16 bases spanning the gap. The DNA for the CDR3 is TGTGCCAGCAGCCCCCGGGCTCACCTGACCTACGAGCAGTACTTC. Translating it yields CASSPRAHLTYEQYF.

The V gene is TRBV5-5, the J gene TRBJ2-2; TRBD2 is a possible D gene (5 bases). The V gene lost 0 bases and the J gene lost 2 bases, with 11 bases spanning the gap. The CDR3 has 16 amino acids. From germline, CDR1 is SGHKS and CDR2 YYEKEE (reference sequence). The CDR3 sequence is CASSLVGETNTGELFF. CDR3 coding DNA: TGTGCCAGCAGCTTGGTGGGAGAGACTAACACCGGGGAGCTGTTTTTT.

This clonotype has only a few counts. This chain uses TRBV9 with TRBJ2-3; TRBD1 matches 11 bases. The junction had 10 bases not matched to a gene; V was cut back by 0 bases and J by 7 bases. The CDR3 is 17 amino acids. Germline lookup yields CDR1 SGDLS and CDR2 YYNGEE. CDR3 loop: CASSVAIGQGAQNTQYF. The CDR3 nucleotides are TGTGCCAGCAGCGTAGCTATCGGACAGGGGGCGCAGAATACGCAGTATTTT.

This clonotype was recorded a few times. The CDR3 region has the DNA TGTGCCACAGGGACAGGGGGTGATCCTGGCTACACCTTC. It translates to CATGTGGDPGYTF. V gene TRBV10-3 combines with J gene TRBJ1-2; TRBD1 matches 11 bases. J lost 7 bases, V lost 10 bases, and 8 bases had no gene match. The germline V gene has CDR1 ENHRY and CDR2 SYGVKD. The CDR3 is 13 residues long.

The chain links TRBV12-3 or TRBV12-4 to TRBJ1-1; no clear D. V lost 3 bases and J 11 bases, leaving 13 bases between the germline ends. This CDR3 has 12 amino acids. CDR3: CASSFPTGHAFF. As DNA, the CDR3 is TGTGCCAGCAGTTTCCCTACTGGCCACGCTTTCTTT.

The chain recombines TRBV19 with TRBJ2-7; 7 bases agree with TRBD1. CDR1 LNHDA and CDR2 SQIVND come from the germline V gene (reference sequence). The CDR3 covers 15 residues. J gave up 4 bases and V 7 bases, and 13 bases lay outside the gene matches. The CDR3 here is CASTNTWDRRYEQYF. The CDR3 DNA reads as TGTGCCAGTACCAATACATGGGACAGACGTTACGAGCAGTACTTC. The whole variable domain, remainder taken from reference TRBV19 and TRBJ2-7, is DGGITQSPKYLFRKEGQNVTLSCEQNLNHDAMYWYRQDPGQGLRLIYYSQIVNDFQKGDIAEGYSVSREKKESFPLTVTSAQKNPTAFYLCASTNTWDRRYEQYFGPGTRLTVT.

The V and J genes are TRBV6-5 and TRBJ2-1; 8 positions match TRBD2. The CDR3 has 14 residues. The V gene end was trimmed by 2 bases and the J gene end by 6 bases; junction bases not matched to a gene: 3. The germline CDR1 and CDR2 sequences are MNHEY and SVGAGI. CDR3 coding DNA: TGTGCCAGCAGTTACACCGGGACTAGCAATGAGCAGTTCTTC. Its protein is CASSYTGTSNEQFF.

This sequence joins TRBV10-3 and TRBJ2-5, with D perhaps matching TRBD1 (6 bases). Germline-derived CDR1 and CDR2 are ENHRY and SYGVKD. This CDR3 has 12 residues. The V and J ends lost 6 bases and 3 bases respectively, with 8 bases between them. The CDR3 sequence is CAIRDSKETQYF. The CDR3 coding sequence is TGTGCCATCAGGGACAGTAAAGAGACCCAGTACTTC.

The gene calls are TRBV28 and TRBJ2-3, with 10 bases matching TRBD2. Germline V gene lookup returns CDR1 MDHEN and CDR2 SYDVKM. V dropped 7 bases and J dropped 5; count of bases not matched to a gene: 6. There are 14 residues in the CDR3. Here the CDR3 reads CASTASGSGDTQYF. The CDR3 bases are TGTGCCAGCACGGCTAGCGGGAGCGGAGATACGCAGTATTTT.

V is TRBV18 and J is TRBJ2-2, with TRBD1 as a possible D gene (5 bases). Germline CDR1 and CDR2: KGHSH and LQKENI. The CDR3 is made up of 16 amino acids. V lost 0 bases to trimming and J lost 1 base, with 9 bases between them. CDR3 protein: CASSPPNGQNTGELFF. The CDR3 nucleotides read TGTGCCAGCTCACCACCAAACGGACAGAACACCGGGGAGCTGTTTTTT.

This clonotype was seen many times. This rearrangement joins TRBV5-1 to TRBJ2-5; D gene unclear. Looked up from germline, CDR1 is SGHRS and CDR2 is YFSETQ. V was trimmed by 4 bases and J by 2 bases, leaving 9 bases between them. The CDR3 is 13 residues long. In DNA form, the CDR3 reads TGCGCCAGCAGCCAAGGCCGTCAAGAGACCCAGTACTTC. Translating gives CASSQGRQETQYF.

In this sample, this clonotype turned up a few times. The J gene is TRBJ2-3, the V gene TRBV7-2, with 8 bases identical to TRBD2. V shed 5 bases and J 3 bases; nucleotides not matched to a gene: 7. Per the germline V gene, CDR1 is SGHTA and CDR2 is FQGNSA. CDR3 length equals 15 residues. In DNA form, the CDR3 reads TGTGCCAGCAGCCTACAGGGACTAGTAACAGATACGCAGTATTTT. Protein product: CASSLQGLVTDTQYF.

This clonotype appeared a few times. The chain employs TRBV20-1 and TRBJ1-1, with D uncertain. V lost 3 bases and J lost 0, with 8 bases in between. The germline V gene has CDR1 DFQATT and CDR2 SNEGSKA (reference sequence). CDR3 length equals 13 residues. In nucleotides, the CDR3 is TGCAGTGCTAGGACCCAGCTGAACACTGAAGCTTTCTTT. It codes for CSARTQLNTEAFF.

This clonotype was counted only a few times. The genes are TRBV6-1 and TRBJ2-2, with a tentative D call TRBD1 (5 bases). This CDR3 has 14 amino acids. Between the trimmed V and J ends, which lost 5 bases and 0 bases, there was a span of 7 bases. The V gene's germline CDR1 is MNHNS and CDR2 SASEGT. The CDR3 coding sequence is TGTGCCAGCAGTCCACAGGCGAACACCGGGGAGCTGTTTTTT. Translated, it gives CASSPQANTGELFF.

The genes are TRBV29-1 and TRBJ2-2; D not resolved. Trimming removed 3 bases from V and 8 bases from J, with 10 bases in between. In germline, CDR1 is SQVTM, CDR2 ANQGSEA. The length of the CDR3 is 12 residues. The CDR3 sequence is CSVEAWAGELFF. The DNA for the CDR3 is TGCAGCGTTGAGGCCTGGGCGGGGGAGCTGTTTTTT.

The rearrangement uses TRBV6-1 and TRBJ1-5; 10 positions agree with TRBD1. CDR1 and CDR2 from the germline V gene are MNHNS and SASEGT. V trimming: 6 bases; J trimming: 3 bases; junction bases outside the gene matches: 5. This CDR3 is built from 15 residues. CDR3 region: CASSLDRGHNQPQHF. The CDR3 DNA reads as TGTGCCAGCAGCCTAGACAGGGGGCACAATCAGCCCCAGCATTTT.

This clonotype was recorded at least ten times. The chain uses TRBV12-3 or TRBV12-4 and TRBJ2-2; TRBD2 matches 9 bases. This CDR3 is built from 17 residues. V trimming: 3 bases; J trimming: 5 bases; junction bases outside the gene matches: 10. This CDR3 is CASSFSTGTSKTGELFF. The CDR3 coding sequence is TGTGCCAGCAGTTTTTCCACCGGGACTAGCAAGACCGGGGAGCTGTTTTTT.

The J gene is TRBJ1-1, the V gene TRBV6-1, with D perhaps matching TRBD1 (6 bases). Germline assignment: CDR1 MNHNS and CDR2 SASEGT. Trimming cost V 6 bases and J 5 bases, with 19 bases left between them. The CDR3 length is 15 residues. As DNA, the CDR3 is TGTGCCAGCAGCCCATCGCCGCGGCAGGGGACTGAAGCTTTCTTT. This encodes CASSPSPRQGTEAFF.